The following is a T cell receptor beta chain sequence with its context. Germline loops: CDR1 SGHRS, CDR2 YFSETQ. CDR3 size: 15 residues. V dropped 2 bases and J dropped 2 bases, with 11 bases sitting between them. This sample was taken from a study of T cell responses to AZD1222 COVID-19 vaccine. TCRdb's copy holds only in-frame clones and misses some; the assay was immunoSEQ multiplex PCR. The profile covers around 100,000 clones, with approximately 83% appearing a single time and just under 6.5% taken by the ten largest. The material sequenced was peripheral blood, taken on day 0 of AZD1222 vaccination. This chain uses TRBV5-1 with TRBJ1-5; D is uncertain. The receptor comes from an adult in good health. CDR3 protein: CASSLGEAGNQPQHF. The DNA of the CDR3 is TGCGCCAGCAGCTTAGGCGAGGCGGGCAATCAGCCCCAGCATTTT.